The 7 T cell receptor beta chains reported below all come from one sample, sequenced in a study of molecular identifiers for immune sequencing clone quantification. TCRdb re-analysed the PCR reads in MiXCR, keeping a single row per CDR3 protein. The sample has about 640,000 distinct CDR3 sequences, just under 20% seen once. Source material: naive CD8+ T cells from blood, with Jurkat cell RNA spiked in. Sample subset: FACS-sorted CD8+CD4-CCR7+CD45RA+ naive T cells. These receptors all stem from a human donor in good health. Some libraries in this study had Jurkat cell RNA spiked in.

As for this clonotype: A much more abundant neighbour one base away suggests this may be a read error. This rearrangement joins TRBV6-5 to TRBJ2-7; TRBD1 matches at 9 bases. The CDR3 covers 14 residues. Germline V CDR1 and CDR2: MNHEY, SVGAGI. CDR3 nucleotide sequence: TGTGCCAGCAGACCACAGGGGGCGAGCTACGGGCAGTACTTC. Its translation: CASRPQGASYGQYF.

This clonotype occurred many times. The genes are TRBV14 and TRBJ2-7; 9 bases match TRBD2. The V gene's germline CDR1 is SGHDN and CDR2 FVKESK. The junction had 3 bases not matched to a gene; V was cut back by 1 base and J by 2 bases. This CDR3 comprises 15 residues. CDR3 sequence (DNA): TGTGCCAGCAGCCAAGTAAGCGGGGGGCCCTACGAGCAGTACTTC. Residues: CASSQVSGGPYEQYF.

This clonotype was observed many times. The rearrangement joins TRBV12-3 or TRBV12-4 to TRBJ1-5; weak D call: TRBD1 (6 bases). Trimming stripped 4 bases from V and 1 base from J, with 14 bases between. CDR3 length: 16 amino acids. CDR3 loop: CASSSYRVGSNQPQHF. For the CDR3, the DNA is TGTGCCAGCAGTTCATACAGGGTTGGCAGCAATCAGCCCCAGCATTTT.

This clonotype has a single count. Since a much larger clone is just one base distant, this may be a read error. DNA of the CDR3: TGTGCCGGCAGCTCCTCGGACAGTAGCTACAATGAGCAGTTCTTC. It yields the protein CAGSSSDSSYNEQFF. The chain carries TRBV11-2 and TRBJ2-1, with a tentative D call TRBD1 (6 bases). The CDR3 runs 15 residues. Germline values: CDR1 SGHAT, CDR2 FQNNGV.

A remark on this clonotype: Just one base apart from a much larger clone, this may be a read error. The chain uses TRBV7-3 and TRBJ2-3; TRBD2 is a possible D gene (7 bases). The V end lost 1 base, the J end lost 5 bases, and 19 bases lay between the germline ends. The CDR3 length is 17 residues. CDR1 is SGHTA, CDR2 FQGTGA, per germline. CDR3 loop: CASSLKVGGRVGDTQYF. The CDR3 DNA follows: TGTGCCAGCAGCTTAAAAGTCGGGGGGCGCGTGGGAGATACGCAGTATTTT.

This clonotype was detected only once. This rearrangement joins TRBV27 to TRBJ1-1; possibly TRBD1 for D (6 bases). The ends were cut back, 8 bases at V and 6 bases at J, with 16 bases in the middle. This CDR3 is 13 amino acids long. The germline V gene has CDR1 MNHEY and CDR2 SMNVEV (reference sequence). CDR3 sequence (DNA): TGTGCCAGCCGCCAGGGGTCATACGCTGAAGCTTTCTTT. Protein: CASRQGSYAEAFF.

This clonotype was seen only a few times. The V gene is TRBV5-1, the J gene TRBJ2-7; a possible D gene is TRBD2 (6 bases). Germline V gene lookup returns CDR1 SGHRS and CDR2 YFSETQ. Trimming shortened V by 3 bases and J by 2 bases, and 18 bases separated the two germline ends. The CDR3 has 16 amino acids. CDR3 amino acids: CASSSLTGTHTYEQYF. The CDR3 coding sequence is TGCGCCAGCAGCTCATTGACCGGGACTCATACCTACGAGCAGTACTTC.